A single sample is the source of the 26 T cell receptor beta chains below, sequenced in a study of post-analysis software for immune sequencing data. Points from the study as a whole: Controls had lower frequencies than patients of about 5 TRBV segments, which included TRBV5-6, TRBV5-1 and TRBV20-1.

Prepared libraries of TCR beta cDNA carried unique molecular identifiers. Each CDR3 protein gets one entry after TCRdb re-called the PCR reads with MiXCR. The sample contains about 200,000 distinct CDR3 sequences, approximately 30% of which appear only once. These receptors lack a known antigen. The sequencing sample was made of blood. The receptors here all came from a girl aged 2-17 years with multiple sclerosis.

This clonotype was observed at least ten times. The chain joins TRBV7-2 to TRBJ2-7, with TRBD2 identical over 7 bases. The J segment lost 3 bases and the V segment lost 5 bases, leaving 4 bases of the junction unmatched. CDR1 is SGHTA and CDR2 is FQGNSA in the germline V gene. The CDR3 consists of 13 residues. In DNA form, the CDR3 reads TGTGCCAGCAGCGGGAGGGGCGGCTACGAGCAGTACTTC. Protein sequence: CASSGRGGYEQYF.

Regarding this clonotype: A much larger clonotype is one base distant, so this may be a read error. V and J are TRBV6-5 and TRBJ1-1; D not resolved. Germline V gene data show CDR1 as MNHEY and CDR2 as SVGAGI. The CDR3 is 16 residues long. In DNA form, the CDR3 reads TGTGCCAACAGTTACTCGATTGGTTGGTCGAACACTGAAGCTTTCTTT. It is translated as CANSYSIGWSNTEAFF.

This rearrangement joins TRBV20-1 to TRBJ1-1; 9 bases fit TRBD1. Germline trimming cut 6 bases from V and 4 bases from J; bases unmatched to any gene: 15. Germline V lookup: CDR1 DFQATT, CDR2 SNEGSKA (reference sequence). The CDR3 length is 16 residues. CDR3 bases: TGCAGTGCGTTTTACGTACAGGGGGCTGCGTTCACTGAAGCTTTCTTT. Protein sequence: CSAFYVQGAAFTEAFF.

V usage is TRBV5-1 and J usage is TRBJ2-7; TRBD1 matches at 8 bases. The germline CDR1 and CDR2 sequences are SGHRS and YFSETQ. The CDR3 is made up of 16 amino acids. Losses at the gene ends were 0 bases for V and 2 bases for J; bases not matched to a gene: 7. CDR3 DNA sequence: TGCGCCAGCAGCTTGGAGCCTCGGACAGGGCCCTACGAGCAGTACTTC. Translation gives CASSLEPRTGPYEQYF.

The V gene is TRBV2, the J gene TRBJ1-5; D perhaps matches TRBD1 (5 bases). The CDR3 totals 15 residues. V was cut by 3 bases and J by 7 bases, with 16 bases left in between. Germline-derived CDR1 and CDR2 are SNHLY and FYNNEI. CDR3 nucleotides: TGTGCCAGCAGTGATGCCCACTCCGGGGCCCAGCCCCAGCATTTT. This codes for CASSDAHSGAQPQHF.

The chain links TRBV28 to TRBJ2-7, with D possibly TRBD1 on 5 matching bases. CDR1 and CDR2 from the germline V gene are MDHEN and SYDVKM. This CDR3 is built from 14 residues. Trimming cost V 2 bases and J 3 bases, with 11 bases left between them. The CDR3 DNA reads as TGTGCCAGCAGTTTAATCCCCGACAGCTACGAGCAGTACTTC. Translation: CASSLIPDSYEQYF.

As concerns this clonotype: A much larger clone lies one base from this, so it may be a read error. The rearrangement uses TRBV28 and TRBJ2-5; 11 nucleotides match TRBD2. Germline CDR1 and CDR2: MDHEN and SYDVKM. The CDR3 runs 16 residues. CDR3 DNA sequence: TGTGCCAGCCGTACCGGCACTAGCGGGAGATTGGAGACCCGGTACTTC. Encoded protein: CASRTGTSGRLETRYF.

This clonotype was detected ten times or more. It is unclear where the CDR3 begins or ends on the DNA, so no DNA is shown, and the CDR3 is as TCRdb lists it. J is TRBJ1-5 and V is TRBV4-1. With termini counted, the CDR3 has 16 amino acids. Per the germline V gene, CDR1 is MGHRA and CDR2 is YSYEKL. The CDR3 reads CASSSSGGLSNQPQHF.

In the case of this clonotype: A single base separates this from a much larger clone, so it may be a read error. This chain joins TRBV3-1 and TRBJ2-1, with 8 bases matching TRBD2. Germline V gene sequence: CDR1 LGHDT, CDR2 YNNKEL (reference sequence). The CDR3 has 17 residues. CDR3 sequence: CASSQNPSGGPYNELFF. CDR3 nucleotides: TGTGCCAGCAGCCAAAACCCGAGCGGGGGTCCATACAATGAGCTGTTCTTC.

The V and J genes are TRBV5-1 and TRBJ2-1, with D tentatively TRBD1 (5 bases). The CDR3 contains 14 residues. Germline CDR1 SGHRS, CDR2 YFSETQ. Trimming shortened V by 0 bases and J by 5 bases, and 9 bases separated the two germline ends. In nucleotides, the CDR3 is TGCGCCAGCAGCTTGGTGGCAGGGAACAATGAGCAGTTCTTC. This sequence encodes CASSLVAGNNEQFF.

The chain is built from TRBV4-2 and TRBJ2-1, with 7 bases matching TRBD2. Looked up from germline, CDR1 is LGHNA and CDR2 is YNFKEQ. The CDR3 totals 16 residues. The V gene end was trimmed by 3 bases and the J gene end by 3 bases; junction bases not matched to a gene: 8. CDR3 DNA sequence: TGTGCCAGCAGCCACCAGACTAGCAGAGACTACAATGAGCAGTTCTTC. As protein: CASSHQTSRDYNEQFF.

Remarks on this clonotype: A single base separates this from a much larger clone, so it may be a read error. The chain is built from TRBV15 and TRBJ2-5; perhaps TRBD1 as D (6 bases). Germline V lookup: CDR1 LNHNV, CDR2 YYDKDF (reference sequence). The CDR3 sequence is 16 residues long. The CDR3 loop is CTTSSLTGLGGETQYF. The CDR3 nucleotides are TGTACCACCAGCAGCCTTACAGGGCTGGGTGGAGAGACCCAGTACTTC.

This clonotype was detected only a few times. Given a much more abundant clone one base away, this may be a read error. The rearrangement links TRBV29-1 to TRBJ2-5; D is unresolved. The ends were cut back, 8 bases at V and 11 bases at J, with 18 bases in the middle. CDR3 length: 11 amino acids. Germline CDR1 reads SQVTM; CDR2 reads ANQGSEA. The CDR3 bases are TGCAGCACGTTGGATAGCAATGAGCAGTACTTC. It is translated as CSTLDSNEQYF.

The V and J genes are TRBV29-1 and TRBJ2-5, with 7 bases identical to TRBD1. The CDR3 extends over 13 amino acids. Germline V gene sequence: CDR1 SQVTM, CDR2 ANQGSEA. Losses at the gene ends were 6 bases for V and 4 bases for J; bases not matched to a gene: 8. The CDR3 sequence is CSVSTGDVETQYF. CDR3 nucleotides: TGCAGCGTCAGCACAGGGGATGTAGAGACCCAGTACTTC.

This clonotype was recorded many times. J is TRBJ2-2 and V is TRBV29-1; D remains ambiguous. This CDR3 comprises 16 residues. V lost 4 bases to trimming and J lost 0 bases, with 15 bases between them. CDR1 and CDR2 from the germline V gene are SQVTM and ANQGSEA. CDR3 sequence: CSVGSLGSSNTGELFF. The CDR3 nucleotides read TGCAGCGTTGGATCTTTAGGGTCGTCGAACACCGGGGAGCTGTTTTTT.

This clonotype was found many times. V and J are TRBV5-1 and TRBJ1-1; no definite D call. This CDR3 is built from 13 residues. Trimming shortened V by 0 bases and J by 4 bases, and 7 bases separated the two germline ends. Germline CDR1 SGHRS, CDR2 YFSETQ. CDR3 loop: CASSLVGSTEAFF. The CDR3 DNA reads as TGCGCCAGCAGCTTGGTGGGGAGCACTGAAGCTTTCTTT.

The chain links TRBV3-1 to TRBJ2-7; D not resolved. From germline, CDR1 is LGHDT and CDR2 YNNKEL (reference sequence). The CDR3 contains 12 residues. Trimming left V 10 bases short and J 7 bases short, with 17 bases between. The CDR3 reads CATKPSNNEQYF. In DNA, the CDR3 is TGTGCCACCAAGCCTTCGAACAATGAGCAGTACTTC.

This clonotype has a count of ten or more. V is TRBV20-1 and J is TRBJ2-7, with D perhaps matching TRBD1 or TRBD2 (5 bases each). Between the trimmed V and J ends, which lost 1 base and 2 bases, there was a span of 18 bases. Germline CDR1 DFQATT, CDR2 SNEGSKA (reference sequence). This CDR3 contains 16 residues. The CDR3, as DNA: TGCAGTGCTAGAGGATCTACTAGGGGTTCCCCCTACGAGCAGTACTTC. Translating gives CSARGSTRGSPYEQYF.

This clonotype was seen a few times. The chain couples TRBV3-1 to TRBJ2-7; D is unclear. Germline V CDR1 and CDR2: LGHDT, YNNKEL (reference sequence). There are 14 residues in the CDR3. The V gene lost 1 base and the J gene lost 0 bases, with 7 bases spanning the gap. CDR3 DNA sequence: TGTGCCAGCAGCCAAGCTGGTAGCTCCTACGAGCAGTACTTC. Translation gives CASSQAGSSYEQYF.

This clonotype was seen a handful of times. The CDR3 region has the DNA TGTGCCATCAGCGTTGGGGCCGGTGAAGCTTTCTTT. Protein: CAISVGAGEAFF. The genes are TRBV10-3 and TRBJ1-1; TRBD1 might be the D (5 bases). Trimming took off 6 bases at V and 7 bases at J, with 12 bases between the two ends. This CDR3 comprises 12 residues. Germline V gene data show CDR1 as ENHRY and CDR2 as SYGVKD.

This clonotype occurred a few times. The CDR3 DNA sequence: TGTGCCAGCAGTTCCTCGGACAGGGGGGGTGGCTACACCTTC. This gives the protein CASSSSDRGGGYTF. This rearrangement joins TRBV6-6 to TRBJ1-2; 10 bases agree with TRBD1. CDR1 and CDR2 (germline): MNHNY, SVGAGI (reference sequence). V dropped 4 bases and J dropped 7; count of bases not matched to a gene: 6. The CDR3 is 14 amino acids.

The V gene is TRBV5-1, the J gene TRBJ2-1, with a possible D match to TRBD2 (5 bases). V was pared by 2 bases and J by 5 bases, with 11 bases between. In germline, CDR1 is SGHRS, CDR2 YFSETQ. This CDR3 is built from 14 residues. The CDR3 bases are TGCGCCAGCAGCTTTCATCGGGGAGACAATGAGCAGTTCTTC. It yields the protein CASSFHRGDNEQFF.

This clonotype was seen repeatedly, ten times or more. The chain carries TRBV7-9 and TRBJ2-5; 8 bases align to TRBD1. V trimming: 7 bases; J trimming: 4 bases; junction bases outside the gene matches: 8. The CDR3 is 14 residues long. Looked up from germline, CDR1 is SEHNR and CDR2 is FQNEAQ (reference sequence). The CDR3, as DNA: TGTGCCAGCAACCATGGACAGGGAGGAGAGACCCAGTACTTC. Translating gives CASNHGQGGETQYF. The full variable domain, completed using reference TRBV7-9 and TRBJ2-5, is DTGVSQNPRHKITKRGQNVTFRCDPISEHNRLYWYRQTLGQGPEFLTYFQNEAQLEKSRLLSDRFSAERPKGSFSTLEIQRTEQGDSAMYLCASNHGQGGETQYFGPGTRLLVL.

A word on this clonotype: This may come from a read error, since a much larger clone is one base off. The CDR3: CASSLVGTGYEQYF. The CDR3 DNA reads TGCGCCAGCAGCTTGGTGGGGACAGGCTACGAGCAGTACTTC. The V call is TRBV5-1, the J call TRBJ2-5; 8 nucleotides agree with TRBD1. The J call is doubtful: the DNA matches TRBJ2-7 better. The length of the CDR3 is 14 residues. Germline V gene sequence: CDR1 SGHRS, CDR2 YFSETQ.

This clonotype occurred many times. This sequence joins TRBV4-1 and TRBJ1-5; 7 bases agree with TRBD1. The junction had 6 bases not matched to a gene; V was cut back by 5 bases and J by 2 bases. Germline CDR1 MGHRA, CDR2 YSYEKL. There are 15 residues in the CDR3. Here the CDR3 reads CASSSTGVGNQPQHF. CDR3 nucleotides: TGCGCCAGCAGCTCAACAGGGGTTGGCAATCAGCCCCAGCATTTT.

V usage is TRBV4-1 and J usage is TRBJ1-1, with D unresolved. In germline, CDR1 is MGHRA, CDR2 YSYEKL. This CDR3 has 15 residues. V was trimmed by 4 bases and J by 1 base, leaving 13 bases between them. CDR3 nucleotide sequence: TGCGCCAGCAGCCCCCGAGTCGGGCGGAACACTGAAGCTTTCTTT. This sequence encodes CASSPRVGRNTEAFF.